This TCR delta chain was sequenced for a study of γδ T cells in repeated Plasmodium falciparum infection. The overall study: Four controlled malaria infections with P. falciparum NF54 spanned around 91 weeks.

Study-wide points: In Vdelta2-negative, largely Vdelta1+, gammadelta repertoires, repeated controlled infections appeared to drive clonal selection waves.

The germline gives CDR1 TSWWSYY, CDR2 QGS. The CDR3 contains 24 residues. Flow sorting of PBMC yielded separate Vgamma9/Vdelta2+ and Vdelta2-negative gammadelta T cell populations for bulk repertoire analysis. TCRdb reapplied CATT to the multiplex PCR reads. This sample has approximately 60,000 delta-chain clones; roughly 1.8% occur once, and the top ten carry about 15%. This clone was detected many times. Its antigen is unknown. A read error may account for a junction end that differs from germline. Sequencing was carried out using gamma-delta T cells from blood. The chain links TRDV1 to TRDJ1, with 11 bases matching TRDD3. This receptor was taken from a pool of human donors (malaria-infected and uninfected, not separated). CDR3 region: CALGGLGPWPSLLYWGITTDKLIF. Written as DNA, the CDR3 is TGTGCTCTGGGGGGCCTCGGCCCGTGGCCTTCCTTACTCTACTGGGGGATAACCACCGATAAACTCATCTTT.